This T cell receptor beta chain was documented in a study of shared clonotypes between healthy human individuals. Study findings and constraints: Only blood samples were collected, and tissue repertoires likely differ. Naive subsets generally had larger estimated richness than memory subsets.

Profiling relied on immunoSEQ multiplex PCR, and the TCRdb table lists in-frame clones only, not all of them. The sample holds hundreds of thousands of clones, around 72% seen once. This clone was observed a few times. The target antigen is unknown. The CDR3 is 16 amino acids. V was shortened by 5 bases and J by 0 bases, with 16 bases between the two germline ends. Germline lookup yields CDR1 LNHDA and CDR2 SQIVND (reference sequence). V is TRBV19 and J is TRBJ1-1, with a possible D match to TRBD1 (5 bases). This clonotype was obtained from a woman aged 30 to 39 in good health. The sample taken for sequencing was memory CD4+ T cells sorted from blood. Subset in this sample: CD45RA-negative fraction. The CDR3 coding sequence is TGTGCCAGTAGTGACAGACCTACAAAATTGAACACTGAAGCTTTCTTT. As protein: CASSDRPTKLNTEAFF.